The 20 T cell receptor beta chains listed next were all sequenced from one sample in a study of blood T cell repertoires in COVID-19. Using immunoSEQ multiplex PCR, the repertoire was profiled, and TCRdb retains in-frame clones only, with some absent. The sample lists about 190,000 clones; 70% to 80% were seen once. Source material: peripheral blood. The source of these receptors is a woman between 50 and 59 years old with acute or convalescent COVID-19.

This clone was detected only once. The V call is TRBV28, the J call TRBJ2-7; the D is unclear. Germline CDR1 reads MDHEN; CDR2 reads SYDVKM. The CDR3 is made up of 12 amino acids. Trimming shortened V by 6 bases and J by 2 bases, and 8 bases separated the two germline ends. CDR3 sequence reads: CASSLEPYEQYF. As DNA, the CDR3 is TGTGCCAGCAGCCTAGAACCCTACGAGCAGTACTTC.

The chain has TRBV4-2 and TRBJ1-5; TRBD1 agrees at 9 bases. The CDR3 is 16 residues long. J gave up 0 bases and V 4 bases, and 4 bases lay outside the gene matches. Per the germline V gene, CDR1 is LGHNA and CDR2 is YNFKEQ. DNA for the CDR3: TGTGCCAGCAGCCGCGGGACAGGGAATAGCAATCAGCCCCAGCATTTT. This gives the protein CASSRGTGNSNQPQHF.

CDR3: CATSLGGTGLTDTQYF. CDR3 sequence (DNA): TGTGCCACCAGTCTGGGCGGGACAGGGTTAACAGATACGCAGTATTTT. J is TRBJ2-3 and V is TRBV24-1; 9 nucleotides line up with TRBD1. In germline, CDR1 is KGHDR, CDR2 SFDVKD. This CDR3 has 16 amino acids. With 6 bases clipped from V and 3 bases from J, the junction kept 9 bases outside the gene matches.

The rearrangement links TRBV18 to TRBJ1-1, with a weak D call TRBD1 (5 bases). The germline V and J ends were trimmed by 1 base and 1 base, with 13 bases remaining between them. From germline, CDR1 is KGHSH and CDR2 LQKENI. This CDR3 spans 16 amino acids. The CDR3 protein is CASSPLFLTENTEAFF. The CDR3 DNA follows: TGTGCCAGCTCACCACTTTTCCTGACAGAGAACACTGAAGCTTTCTTT.

The chain uses TRBV2 and TRBJ2-1; 8 positions match TRBD2. The CDR3 contains 15 residues. Germline CDR1 SNHLY, CDR2 FYNNEI. With V trimmed by 6 bases and J by 9 bases, 13 bases remained unmatched. The CDR3 loop is CASSFEAGDGGEQFF. CDR3 DNA sequence: TGTGCCAGCAGCTTCGAAGCGGGGGATGGCGGTGAGCAGTTCTTC.

The rearrangement links TRBV28 to TRBJ1-5; 7 bases are shared with TRBD1. Germline CDR1 and CDR2: MDHEN and SYDVKM. Trimming took 8 bases from V and 1 from J; bases not matched to a gene: 8. The length of the CDR3 is 15 residues. The DNA for the CDR3 is TGTGCCAGCGGGGTACAGGGGAGAAGCAATCAGCCCCAGCATTTT. Translated: CASGVQGRSNQPQHF.

The chain employs TRBV11-2 and TRBJ1-4; weak D call: TRBD1 (6 bases). This CDR3 has 16 amino acids. V was pared by 4 bases and J by 4 bases, with 16 bases between. The V gene's germline CDR1 is SGHAT and CDR2 FQNNGV. This CDR3 reads CASSSTRTAHNEKLFF. The DNA for the CDR3 is TGTGCCAGCAGCTCAACGCGGACAGCTCATAATGAAAAACTGTTTTTT.

This clone has more than one count but fewer than ten. The chain combines TRBV5-8 with TRBJ2-4; 7 bases line up with TRBD1. The trim removed 0 bases at V and 0 bases at J, leaving 3 bases unmatched. The CDR3 contains 16 residues. Germline V gives CDR1 SGHTS, CDR2 YDEGEE. CDR3 bases: TGTGCCAGCAGCTTGGGTACAGGGGAAGCCAAAAACATTCAGTACTTC. It yields the protein CASSLGTGEAKNIQYF.

The chain combines TRBV12-5 with TRBJ1-6, with a possible D match to TRBD1 (6 bases). CDR3 size: 19 residues. From germline, CDR1 is LGHNT and CDR2 FRNRAP. V lost 3 bases to trimming and J lost 8 bases, with 26 bases between them. The CDR3 protein is CASGFGGGQLGTFDSPLHF. The DNA of the CDR3 is TGTGCTAGTGGTTTCGGTGGTGGACAGCTCGGGACGTTTGATTCACCCCTCCACTTT.

The chain uses TRBV18 and TRBJ1-3, with D possibly matching TRBD1 (5 bases). This CDR3 has 14 amino acids. Germline V gene sequence: CDR1 KGHSH, CDR2 LQKENI. Deletions cut 7 bases from V and 6 bases from J, with 16 bases between. The CDR3 nucleotides are TGTGCCAGCTTTGGACAAGCCCTTGCAAACACCATATATTTT. This codes for CASFGQALANTIYF.

This chain links TRBV29-1 with TRBJ1-3, with TRBD1 matching 9 bases. The CDR3 sequence is 13 residues long. The V gene end was trimmed by 8 bases and the J gene end by 8 bases; junction bases not matched to a gene: 10. Germline V gene data show CDR1 as SQVTM and CDR2 as ANQGSEA. CDR3 in amino acids: CSIRDRDGHTIYF. In nucleotides, the CDR3 is TGCAGCATACGGGACAGGGATGGGCACACCATATATTTT.

For the CDR3, the DNA is TGTGCCAGCCGATCCGGGACTAGCGGGAGGGACCATGAGCAGTTCTTC. Protein sequence: CASRSGTSGRDHEQFF. This chain connects TRBV7-9 to TRBJ2-1; 16 positions match TRBD2. The V and J ends lost 8 bases and 8 bases, in that order; junction bases with no gene match: 9. The CDR3 is 16 amino acids. The germline V gene encodes CDR1 SEHNR and CDR2 FQNEAQ (reference sequence).

This chain links TRBV7-8 with TRBJ1-4; 8 bases agree with TRBD1. The CDR3 spans 13 residues. V trimming: 5 bases; J trimming: 8 bases; junction bases outside the gene matches: 4. CDR1 is SGHVS, CDR2 FQNEAQ, per germline. DNA for the CDR3: TGTGCCAGCAGCACTAGACAGGGGGAAAAACTGTTTTTT. It codes for CASSTRQGEKLFF.

CDR3 sequence reads: CASSLGLAGGETQYF. CDR3 DNA sequence: TGTGCCAGCAGCCTCGGGCTAGCGGGAGGGGAGACCCAGTACTTC. The chain recombines TRBV5-8 with TRBJ2-5; TRBD2 matches 12 bases. Germline CDR1 SGHTS, CDR2 YDEGEE. This CDR3 region has 15 residues. V was pared by 4 bases and J by 5 bases, with 6 bases of the junction left unmatched.

To note about this clone: Other DNA sequences in this sample translate to the same CDR3. The chain is built from TRBV19 and TRBJ1-1; 7 nucleotides agree with TRBD1. The CDR3 is made up of 14 amino acids. The germline CDR1 and CDR2 sequences are LNHDA and SQIVND (reference sequence). After removal of 3 bases from V and 6 bases from J, the junction contained 7 bases not matched to a gene. The CDR3: CASSIQGGIPEAFF. The CDR3 coding sequence is TGTGCCAGTAGTATTCAAGGGGGCATCCCTGAAGCTTTCTTT.

The rearrangement uses TRBV19 and TRBJ1-2; D may be TRBD1 (5 bases). This CDR3 is built from 15 residues. Germline CDR1 is LNHDA and CDR2 is SQIVND (reference sequence). The germline V and J ends were trimmed by 5 bases and 0 bases, with 13 bases remaining between them. CDR3: CASSPGKGSNYGYTF. DNA of the CDR3: TGTGCCAGTAGTCCAGGGAAGGGGTCTAACTATGGCTACACCTTC.

This chain uses TRBV6-1 with TRBJ2-4; the D gene is possibly TRBD2 (6 bases). The CDR3 consists of 15 residues. The V end was cut by 1 base, the J end by 8 bases, with 15 bases between. Germline CDR1 is MNHNS and CDR2 is SASEGT. This CDR3 is CASSEDRGFKDIQYF. In DNA, the CDR3 is TGTGCCAGCAGTGAAGATCGGGGGTTTAAGGACATTCAGTACTTC.

This rearrangement joins TRBV24-1 to TRBJ2-3; 8 bases fit TRBD2. The J segment lost 2 bases and the V segment lost 12 bases, leaving 15 bases of the junction unmatched. The germline V gene encodes CDR1 KGHDR and CDR2 SFDVKD. This CDR3 contains 16 residues. In DNA, the CDR3 is TGTGCCTCCGCGGGGGGCCTTACTTTTTCCACAGATACGCAGTATTTT. This sequence encodes CASAGGLTFSTDTQYF.

This chain joins TRBV7-2 and TRBJ2-5; TRBD2 aligns across 8 bases. Unmatched junction bases numbered 5, after V lost 3 bases and J lost 2 bases. In germline, CDR1 is SGHTA, CDR2 FQGNSA. This CDR3 has 15 residues. This CDR3 reads CASSFGGRSQETQYF. CDR3 bases: TGTGCCAGCAGCTTCGGCGGGAGGTCGCAAGAGACCCAGTACTTC.

V usage is TRBV9 and J usage is TRBJ1-5; D uncertain. In germline, CDR1 is SGDLS, CDR2 YYNGEE. Trimming removed 0 bases from V and 0 bases from J, with 10 bases in between. CDR3 length: 16 residues. Here the CDR3 DNA reads TGTGCCAGCAGCGTAGCTGACGAGGATAGCAATCAGCCCCAGCATTTT. This gives the protein CASSVADEDSNQPQHF.